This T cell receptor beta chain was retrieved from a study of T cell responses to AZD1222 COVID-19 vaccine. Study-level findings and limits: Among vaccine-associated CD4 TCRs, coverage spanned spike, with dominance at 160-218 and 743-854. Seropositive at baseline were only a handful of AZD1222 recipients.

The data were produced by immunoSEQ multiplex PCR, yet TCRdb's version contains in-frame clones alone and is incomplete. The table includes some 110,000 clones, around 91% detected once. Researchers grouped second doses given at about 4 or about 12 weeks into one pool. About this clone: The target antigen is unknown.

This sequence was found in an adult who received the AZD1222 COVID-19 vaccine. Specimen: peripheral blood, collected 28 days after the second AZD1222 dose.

For the CDR3, the DNA is TGTGCCAGCAGCTTGGATCCCTCAGAGAACTCCTATGGCTACACCTTC. Translation: CASSLDPSENSYGYTF. V gene TRBV5-8 combines with J gene TRBJ1-2; no firm D call. The CDR3 is 16 residues long. Germline V CDR1 and CDR2: SGHTS, YDEGEE. V gave up 0 bases and J gave up 4 bases, with 16 bases separating them.